These 6 T cell receptor beta chains were sequenced from one sample in a study of post-analysis software for immune sequencing data. Study-level findings and limits: With TRBV5-6, TRBV5-1 and TRBV20-1 included, roughly five TRBV segments were more frequent in patients than in controls.

No antigen is known for these receptors. Researchers reported that TCR beta cDNA libraries carried unique molecular identifiers. Via MiXCR, TCRdb re-called the PCR reads, giving one row per CDR3 protein. Seen here are some 450,000 distinct CDR3 sequences, around 40% observed once, and the top ten hold 9% to 13%. Sequencing was performed on blood. The receptor set was obtained from a girl aged 10 to 17 with multiple sclerosis.

The chain couples TRBV4-2 to TRBJ2-6, with D perhaps given as TRBD1 or TRBD2 (5 bases each). The CDR3 is 19 amino acids. Germline V lookup: CDR1 LGHNA, CDR2 YNFKEQ. Trimming removed 0 bases at V and 4 bases at J, with 19 bases between. This CDR3 reads CASSQDSGRPISGANVLTF. CDR3 DNA: TGTGCCAGCAGCCAAGATTCGGGACGACCGATTAGCGGGGCCAACGTCCTGACTTTC.

This clonotype was seen repeatedly, ten times or more. The rearrangement links TRBV5-5 to TRBJ2-7; 8 bases are a match to TRBD1. V was clipped by 4 bases and J by 6 bases; unmatched bases: 9. Germline lookup yields CDR1 SGHKS and CDR2 YYEKEE (reference sequence). The CDR3 extends over 14 amino acids. Here the CDR3 reads CASSHGQGPGEQYF. As DNA, the CDR3 is TGTGCCAGCAGCCACGGACAGGGCCCAGGCGAGCAGTACTTC.

In its sample, this clonotype was seen a few times. The CDR3 coding sequence is TGTGCCAGCAGTTTTTGGGGGACCACTCCTGGGGCCAACGTCCTGACTTTC. It encodes CASSFWGTTPGANVLTF. The chain recombines TRBV6-6 with TRBJ2-6; D may match TRBD1 or TRBD2 (5 bases each). The germline CDR1 and CDR2 sequences are MNHNY and SVGAGI (reference sequence). The CDR3 extends over 17 amino acids. Between the trimmed V and J ends, which lost 4 bases and 2 bases, there was a span of 15 bases.

The V call is TRBV2, the J call TRBJ1-2; tentative D call: TRBD1 (6 bases). The CDR3 has 15 residues. Germline CDR1 reads SNHLY; CDR2 reads FYNNEI. Deletions cut 7 bases from V and 2 bases from J, with 17 bases between. The CDR3, as DNA: TGTGCCAGCAATCTCCGGGACATACAAAACTATGGCTACACCTTC. Protein: CASNLRDIQNYGYTF. Full variable domain (rest looked up from reference TRBV2 and TRBJ1-2): EPEVTQTPSHQVTQMGQEVILRCVPISNHLYFYWYRQILGQKVEFLVSFYNNEISEKSEIFDDQFSVERPDGSNFTLKIRSTKLEDSAMYFCASNLRDIQNYGYTFGSGTRLTVV.

On this clonotype itself: At one of its ends the junction is not consistent with the germline gene, which may arise from a read error. The rearrangement uses TRBV5-1 and TRBJ2-7; 8 nucleotides align to TRBD1. Per the germline V gene, CDR1 is SGHRS and CDR2 is YFSETQ. CDR3 length: 13 residues. In nucleotides, the CDR3 is TGCGCTAGCAACTGGACAGGGTCCTACGAGCAGTACTTC. Protein product: CASNWTGSYEQYF.

The J gene is TRBJ1-2, the V gene TRBV9; D perhaps matches TRBD1 (6 bases). In germline, CDR1 is SGDLS, CDR2 YYNGEE. This CDR3 comprises 12 residues. With 4 bases removed from V and 7 bases from J, the gap between germline ends came to 11 bases. Here the CDR3 DNA reads TGTGCCAGCAGCCCCGTCAGGGGTGGCTACACCTTC. Translated, it gives CASSPVRGGYTF.